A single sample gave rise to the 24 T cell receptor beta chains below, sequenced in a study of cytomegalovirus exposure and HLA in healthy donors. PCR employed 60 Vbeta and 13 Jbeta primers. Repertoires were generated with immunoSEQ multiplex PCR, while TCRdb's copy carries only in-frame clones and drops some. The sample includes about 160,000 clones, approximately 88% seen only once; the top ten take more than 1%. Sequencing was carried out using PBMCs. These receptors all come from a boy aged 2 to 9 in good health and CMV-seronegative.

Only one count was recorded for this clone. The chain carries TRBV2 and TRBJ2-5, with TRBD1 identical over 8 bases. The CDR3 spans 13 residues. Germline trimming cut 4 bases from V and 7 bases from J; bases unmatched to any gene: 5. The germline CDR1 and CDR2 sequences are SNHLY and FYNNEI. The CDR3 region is CASSGQGKVTQYF. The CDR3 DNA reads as TGTGCCAGCAGTGGACAGGGGAAGGTGACCCAGTACTTC.

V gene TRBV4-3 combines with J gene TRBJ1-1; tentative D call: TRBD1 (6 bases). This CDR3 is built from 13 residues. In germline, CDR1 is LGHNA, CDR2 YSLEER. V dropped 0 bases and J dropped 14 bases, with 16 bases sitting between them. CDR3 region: CASSQDWGTLCFF. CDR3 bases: TGCGCCAGCAGCCAAGATTGGGGGACACTTTGCTTCTTT.

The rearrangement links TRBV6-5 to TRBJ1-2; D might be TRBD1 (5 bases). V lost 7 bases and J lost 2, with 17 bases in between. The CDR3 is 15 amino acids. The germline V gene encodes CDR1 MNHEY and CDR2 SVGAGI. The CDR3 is CASTPSGGRNYGYTF. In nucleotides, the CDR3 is TGTGCCAGCACTCCCTCGGGGGGAAGGAACTATGGCTACACCTTC.

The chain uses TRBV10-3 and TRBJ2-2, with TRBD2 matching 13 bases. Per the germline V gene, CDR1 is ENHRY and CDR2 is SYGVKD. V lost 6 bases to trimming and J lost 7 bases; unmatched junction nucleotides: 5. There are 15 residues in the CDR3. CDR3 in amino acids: CAIRGLAGVGGELFF. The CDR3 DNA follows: TGTGCCATCAGAGGACTAGCGGGAGTAGGCGGGGAGCTGTTTTTT.

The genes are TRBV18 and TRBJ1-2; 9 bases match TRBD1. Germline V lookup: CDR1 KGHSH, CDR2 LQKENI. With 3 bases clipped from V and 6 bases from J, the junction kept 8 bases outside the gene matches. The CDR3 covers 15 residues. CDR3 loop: CASSPDRGQKDGYTF. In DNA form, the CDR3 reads TGTGCCAGCTCACCGGACAGGGGACAGAAAGATGGCTACACCTTC.

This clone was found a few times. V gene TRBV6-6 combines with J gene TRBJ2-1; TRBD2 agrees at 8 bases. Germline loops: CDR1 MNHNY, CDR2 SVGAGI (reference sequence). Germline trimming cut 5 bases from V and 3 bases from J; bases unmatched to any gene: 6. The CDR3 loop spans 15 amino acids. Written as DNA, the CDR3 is TGTGCCAGCAGTGACCGGAGCGGGAGCTACAATGAGCAGTTCTTC. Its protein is CASSDRSGSYNEQFF.

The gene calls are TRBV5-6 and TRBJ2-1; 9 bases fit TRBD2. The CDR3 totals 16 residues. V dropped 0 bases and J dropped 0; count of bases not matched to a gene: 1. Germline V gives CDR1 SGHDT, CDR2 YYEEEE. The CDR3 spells CASSLVSGSSYNEQFF. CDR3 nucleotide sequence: TGTGCCAGCAGCTTGGTTAGCGGGAGCTCCTACAATGAGCAGTTCTTC.

The CDR3 nucleotides are TGCGCCAGCAGCTTGGAGTACTTCACGAAGAACACTGAAGCTTTCTTT. Translation gives CASSLEYFTKNTEAFF. This chain uses TRBV5-1 with TRBJ1-1, with no clear D. V was clipped by 0 bases and J by 1 base, with 13 bases between them. In germline, CDR1 is SGHRS, CDR2 YFSETQ. CDR3 length: 16 residues. Full variable domain (rest looked up from reference TRBV5-1 and TRBJ1-1): KAGVTQTPRYLIKTRGQQVTLSCSPISGHRSVSWYQQTPGQGLQFLFEYFSETQRNKGNFPGRFSGRQFSNSRSEMNVSTLELGDSALYLCASSLEYFTKNTEAFFGQGTRLTVV.

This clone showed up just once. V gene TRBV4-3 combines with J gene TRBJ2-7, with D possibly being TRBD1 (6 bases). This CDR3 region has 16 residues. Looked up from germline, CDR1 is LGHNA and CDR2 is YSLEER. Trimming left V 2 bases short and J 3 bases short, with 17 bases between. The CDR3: CASSQFVDRTNYEQYF. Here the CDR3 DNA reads TGCGCCAGCAGCCAATTTGTTGACAGGACGAACTACGAGCAGTACTTC.

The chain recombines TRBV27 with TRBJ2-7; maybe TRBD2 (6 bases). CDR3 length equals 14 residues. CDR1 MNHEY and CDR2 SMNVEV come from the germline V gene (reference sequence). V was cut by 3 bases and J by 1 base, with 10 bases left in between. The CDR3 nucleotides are TGTGCCAGCAGTTTGAGCGGAGGGTCCTACGAGCAGTACTTC. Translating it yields CASSLSGGSYEQYF.

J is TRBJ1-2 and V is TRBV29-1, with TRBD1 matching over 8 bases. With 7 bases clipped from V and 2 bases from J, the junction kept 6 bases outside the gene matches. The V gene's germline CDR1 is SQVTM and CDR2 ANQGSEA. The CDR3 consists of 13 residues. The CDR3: CSADRGENYGYTF. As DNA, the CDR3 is TGCAGCGCTGACAGGGGTGAGAACTATGGCTACACCTTC.

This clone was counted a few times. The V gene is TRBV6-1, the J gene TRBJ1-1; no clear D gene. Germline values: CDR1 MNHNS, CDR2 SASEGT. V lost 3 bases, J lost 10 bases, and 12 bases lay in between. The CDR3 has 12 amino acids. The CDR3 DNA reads TGTGCCAGCAGTGACGGACTTAGAGGAGCTTTCTTT. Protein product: CASSDGLRGAFF.

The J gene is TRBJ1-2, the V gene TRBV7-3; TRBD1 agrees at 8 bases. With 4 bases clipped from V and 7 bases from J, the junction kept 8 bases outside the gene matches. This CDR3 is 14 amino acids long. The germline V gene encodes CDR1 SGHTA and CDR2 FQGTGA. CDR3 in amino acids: CASSSLDRGGGYTF. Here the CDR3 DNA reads TGTGCCAGCAGCTCCCTCGACAGGGGAGGTGGCTACACCTTC. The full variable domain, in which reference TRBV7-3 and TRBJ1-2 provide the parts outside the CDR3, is GAGVSQTPSNKVTEKGKYVELRCDPISGHTALYWYRQSLGQGPEFLIYFQGTGAADDSGLPNDRFFAVRPEGSVSTLKIQRTERGDSAVYLCASSSLDRGGGYTFGSGTRLTVV.

The CDR3 sequence is CASSQDGRSYNEQFF. DNA for the CDR3: TGTGCCAGCAGCCAAGACGGGAGGTCCTACAATGAGCAGTTCTTC. The V and J genes are TRBV4-2 and TRBJ2-1; 7 bases map to TRBD2. The CDR3 spans 15 residues. V shed 0 bases and J 1 base; nucleotides not matched to a gene: 0. Germline V gene sequence: CDR1 LGHNA, CDR2 YNFKEQ.

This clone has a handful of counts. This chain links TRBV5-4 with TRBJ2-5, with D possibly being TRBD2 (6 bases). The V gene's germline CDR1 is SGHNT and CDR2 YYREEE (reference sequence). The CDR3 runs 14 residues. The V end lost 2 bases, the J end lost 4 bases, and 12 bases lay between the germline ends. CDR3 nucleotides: TGTGCCAGCAGCTTTCCGGGAGTAGGAGAGACCCAGTACTTC. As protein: CASSFPGVGETQYF. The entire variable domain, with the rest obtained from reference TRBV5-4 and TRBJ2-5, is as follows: ETGVTQSPTHLIKTRGQQVTLRCSSQSGHNTVSWYQQALGQGPQFIFQYYREEENGRGNFPPRFSGLQFPNYSSELNVNALELDDSALYLCASSFPGVGETQYFGPGTRLLVL.

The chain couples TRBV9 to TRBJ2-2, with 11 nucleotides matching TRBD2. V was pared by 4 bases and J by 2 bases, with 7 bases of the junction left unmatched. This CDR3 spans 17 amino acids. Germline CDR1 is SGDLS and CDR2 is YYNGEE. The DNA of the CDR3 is TGTGCCAGCAGCTTACTAGCGGGGGAGATTAACACCGGGGAGCTGTTTTTT. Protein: CASSLLAGEINTGELFF.

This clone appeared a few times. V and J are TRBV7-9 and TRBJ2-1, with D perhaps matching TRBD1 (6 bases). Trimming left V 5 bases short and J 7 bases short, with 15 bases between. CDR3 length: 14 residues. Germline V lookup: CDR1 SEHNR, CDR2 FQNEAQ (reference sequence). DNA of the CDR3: TGTGCCAGCAGCCATAGACAGGTTGGGAATGAGCAGTTCTTC. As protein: CASSHRQVGNEQFF.

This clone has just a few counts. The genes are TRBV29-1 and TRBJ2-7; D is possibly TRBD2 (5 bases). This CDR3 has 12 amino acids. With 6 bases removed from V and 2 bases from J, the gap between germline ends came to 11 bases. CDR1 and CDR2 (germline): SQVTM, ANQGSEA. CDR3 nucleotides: TGCAGCGTGCGAGGGCCTGCCTACGAGCAGTACTTC. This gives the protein CSVRGPAYEQYF.

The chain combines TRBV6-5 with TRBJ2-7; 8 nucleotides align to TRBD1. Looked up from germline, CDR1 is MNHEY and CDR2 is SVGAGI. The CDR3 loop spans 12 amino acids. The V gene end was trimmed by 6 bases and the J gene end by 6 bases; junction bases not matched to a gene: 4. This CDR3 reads CASRTGVGEQYF. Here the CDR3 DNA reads TGTGCCAGCAGGACAGGGGTTGGCGAGCAGTACTTC.

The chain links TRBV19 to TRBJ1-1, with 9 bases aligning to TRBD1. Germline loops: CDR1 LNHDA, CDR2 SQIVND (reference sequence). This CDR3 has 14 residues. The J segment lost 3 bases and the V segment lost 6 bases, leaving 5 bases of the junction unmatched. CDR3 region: CASRDRGRDTEAFF. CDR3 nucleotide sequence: TGTGCCAGTAGGGACAGGGGCAGGGACACTGAAGCTTTCTTT.

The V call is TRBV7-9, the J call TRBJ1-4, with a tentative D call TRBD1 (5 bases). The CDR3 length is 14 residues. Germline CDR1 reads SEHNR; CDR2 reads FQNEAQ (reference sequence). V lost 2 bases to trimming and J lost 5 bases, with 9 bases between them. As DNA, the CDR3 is TGTGCCAGCAGCTTAACCAGGGTAAATGAAAAACTGTTTTTT. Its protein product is CASSLTRVNEKLFF.

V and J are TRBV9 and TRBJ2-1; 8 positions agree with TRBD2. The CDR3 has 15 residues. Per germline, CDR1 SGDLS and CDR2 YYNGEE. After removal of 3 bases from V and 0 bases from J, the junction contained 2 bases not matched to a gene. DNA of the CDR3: TGTGCCAGCAGCGACGGGGGGGCCTCCTACAATGAGCAGTTCTTC. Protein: CASSDGGASYNEQFF. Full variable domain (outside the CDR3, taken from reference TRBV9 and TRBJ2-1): DSGVTQTPKHLITATGQRVTLRCSPRSGDLSVYWYQQSLDQGLQFLIQYYNGEERAKGNILERFSAQQFPDLHSELNLSSLELGDSALYFCASSDGGASYNEQFFGPGTRLTVL.

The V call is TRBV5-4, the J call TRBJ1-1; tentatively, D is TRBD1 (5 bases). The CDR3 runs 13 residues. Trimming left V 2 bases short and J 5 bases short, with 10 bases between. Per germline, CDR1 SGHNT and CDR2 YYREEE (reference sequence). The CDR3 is CASSLPGRTEAFF. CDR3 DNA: TGTGCCAGCAGCTTACCAGGGCGTACTGAAGCTTTCTTT.

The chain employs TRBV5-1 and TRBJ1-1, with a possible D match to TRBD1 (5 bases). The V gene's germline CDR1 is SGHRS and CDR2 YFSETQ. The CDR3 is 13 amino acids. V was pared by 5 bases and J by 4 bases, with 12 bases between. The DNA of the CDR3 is TGCGCCAGCAGTTTCGACAGAGCCACTGAAGCTTTCTTT. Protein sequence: CASSFDRATEAFF.